This T cell receptor beta chain was recovered during a study of cytomegalovirus exposure and HLA in healthy donors. The CDR3 loop spans 16 amino acids. The V gene's germline CDR1 is SGHRS and CDR2 YFSETQ. Trimming removed 0 bases at V and 6 bases at J, with 18 bases between. 13 Jbeta primers and 60 Vbeta primers were used for the PCR. TCRdb keeps only in-frame clones here, not all; method: immunoSEQ multiplex PCR. The data show fewer than 150,000 clones, with around four fifths seen just once and 2% to 2.5% held by the top ten. The V call is TRBV5-1, the J call TRBJ1-2; no clear D gene. This clonotype originated in a man under 40 in good health and CMV-seronegative. The sample was PBMCs. CDR3 DNA sequence: TGCGCCAGCAGCTTGGCCAAAGGGAAGTGGGAGGATGGCTACACCTTC. This gives the protein CASSLAKGKWEDGYTF.